The 23 T cell receptor beta chains given below trace back to one sample, sequenced in a study of shared clonotypes between healthy human individuals. Sequencing used immunoSEQ multiplex PCR; TCRdb keeps in-frame clones, though not all of them. The sample includes approximately 2.4 million clones, around 95% seen only once; the top ten take about 0.13%. The material sequenced was naive CD4+ T cells sorted from blood. This sample's subset: CD45RA+ positively selected. Receptors were obtained from a man aged 18-30 years in good health.

Comments on this clone: Different DNA sequences within this sample yield the same CDR3. The chain has TRBV6-1 and TRBJ2-7; D assignment may be TRBD1 or TRBD2 (5 bases each). The CDR3 totals 14 residues. CDR1 and CDR2 (germline): MNHNS, SASEGT. Between the trimmed V and J ends, which lost 0 bases and 5 bases, there was a span of 11 bases. This CDR3 is CASSEALRGDEQYF. The CDR3 DNA is TGTGCCAGCAGTGAAGCGCTTCGAGGGGACGAGCAGTACTTC.

The rearrangement links TRBV2 to TRBJ2-7, with D unresolved. Per the germline V gene, CDR1 is SNHLY and CDR2 is FYNNEI. Trimming took off 4 bases at V and 9 bases at J, with 10 bases between the two ends. This CDR3 contains 11 residues. CDR3: CASSGLRGQYF. CDR3 nucleotide sequence: TGTGCCAGCAGTGGATTACGAGGGCAGTACTTC.

The gene calls are TRBV18 and TRBJ2-7; unclear D gene. The V end lost 4 bases, the J end lost 2 bases, and 12 bases lay between the germline ends. The CDR3 has 14 residues. CDR1 and CDR2 (germline): KGHSH, LQKENI. CDR3 nucleotide sequence: TGTGCCAGCTCACTGGAGTCGTTGACCTACGAGCAGTACTTC. Protein product: CASSLESLTYEQYF.

This clone was observed once. This chain links TRBV2 with TRBJ2-3; D is ambiguous. Trimming cost V 2 bases and J 2 bases, with 11 bases left between them. Germline V gene data show CDR1 as SNHLY and CDR2 as FYNNEI. The CDR3 is made up of 15 amino acids. In nucleotides, the CDR3 is TGTGCCAGCAGTGAATCTGGGGTCCCCACAGATACGCAGTATTTT. Residues: CASSESGVPTDTQYF.

The chain recombines TRBV6-6 with TRBJ1-6, with D tentatively TRBD1 (6 bases). The ends were cut back, 2 bases at V and 9 bases at J, with 14 bases in the middle. The CDR3 spans 15 residues. Germline V gives CDR1 MNHNY, CDR2 SVGAGI (reference sequence). CDR3 bases: TGTGCCAGCAGTTACACCCCGGCCAGGGGTTCACCCCTCCACTTT. Translated: CASSYTPARGSPLHF.

V gene TRBV7-2 combines with J gene TRBJ1-5; TRBD1 matches 12 bases. This CDR3 contains 17 residues. Germline loops: CDR1 SGHTA, CDR2 FQGNSA. V gave up 4 bases and J gave up 3 bases; unmatched junction bases: 7. CDR3 bases: TGTGCCAGCAGCTCCGGGACAGGGGGCTGGAACAATCAGCCCCAGCATTTT. As protein: CASSSGTGGWNNQPQHF. Filled out from reference TRBV7-2 and TRBJ1-5, the complete variable domain reads GAGVSQSPSNKVTEKGKDVELRCDPISGHTALYWYRQSLGQGLEFLIYFQGNSAPDKSGLPSDRFSAERTGGSVSTLTIQRTQQEDSAVYLCASSSGTGGWNNQPQHFGDGTRLSIL.

Worth noting for this clone: Other DNA sequences in this sample translate to the same CDR3. The genes are TRBV11-3 and TRBJ2-3; 7 nucleotides match TRBD1. Losses at the gene ends were 3 bases for V and 2 bases for J; bases not matched to a gene: 2. CDR1 is SGHNT, CDR2 YENEEA, per germline. The CDR3 runs to 14 residues. For the CDR3, the DNA is TGTGCCAGCAGCTTGGGACAGCTCACAGATACGCAGTATTTT. Its translation is CASSLGQLTDTQYF.

CDR3: CASSLSVQANYEQYF. The CDR3 coding sequence is TGTGCCAGCAGCTTGTCGGTACAAGCTAACTACGAGCAGTACTTC. The gene calls are TRBV5-6 and TRBJ2-7, with D unresolved. The ends were cut back, 1 base at V and 3 bases at J, with 14 bases in the middle. Looked up from germline, CDR1 is SGHDT and CDR2 is YYEEEE. The CDR3 is 15 residues long. The full variable domain, with the rest looked up from reference TRBV5-6 and TRBJ2-7, is DAGVTQSPTHLIKTRGQQVTLRCSPKSGHDTVSWYQQALGQGPQFIFQYYEEEERQRGNFPDRFSGHQFPNYSSELNVNALLLGDSALYLCASSLSVQANYEQYFGPGTRLTVT.

The rearrangement links TRBV7-9 to TRBJ2-7, with 11 bases aligning to TRBD1. The germline gives CDR1 SEHNR, CDR2 FQNEAQ (reference sequence). The V and J ends lost 5 bases and 6 bases, in that order; junction bases with no gene match: 6. CDR3 length equals 14 residues. CDR3 loop: CASSPSGTGGEQYF. The CDR3 DNA reads TGTGCCAGCAGCCCCTCCGGGACAGGGGGCGAGCAGTACTTC.

The V gene is TRBV30, the J gene TRBJ1-4, with D tentatively TRBD1 (6 bases). The V end lost 4 bases, the J end lost 8 bases, and 17 bases lay between the germline ends. The CDR3 has 14 amino acids. CDR1 GTSNPN and CDR2 SVGIG come from the germline V gene (reference sequence). CDR3 nucleotides: TGTGCCTGGACCCCCGGGACACTCCGGGAAAAACTGTTTTTT. This gives the protein CAWTPGTLREKLFF.

The chain uses TRBV4-3 and TRBJ2-7; 9 bases fit TRBD2. CDR3 length: 15 residues. The trim removed 3 bases at V and 2 bases at J, leaving 5 bases unmatched. Looked up from germline, CDR1 is LGHNA and CDR2 is YSLEER. The CDR3 DNA reads as TGCGCCAGCAGCCATATAGCGGGAGACACCTACGAGCAGTACTTC. Residues: CASSHIAGDTYEQYF.

The CDR3 DNA sequence: TGTGCCAGCAGTTTAAGCGGATGGTACGGCAATCAGCCCCAGCATTTT. The encoded protein is CASSLSGWYGNQPQHF. This chain uses TRBV28 with TRBJ1-5, with D unresolved. Germline-derived CDR1 and CDR2 are MDHEN and SYDVKM. This CDR3 comprises 16 residues. V shed 2 bases and J shed 2 bases, with 13 bases lying between them.

The chain uses TRBV5-1 and TRBJ2-3; TRBD1 matches at 9 bases. The CDR3 is 15 amino acids. In germline, CDR1 is SGHRS, CDR2 YFSETQ. V gave up 7 bases and J gave up 0 bases; unmatched junction bases: 6. This CDR3 is CASRAGQGSTDTQYF. CDR3 in DNA: TGCGCCAGCCGTGCGGGACAGGGCAGCACAGATACGCAGTATTTT.

V and J are TRBV7-9 and TRBJ2-7; possibly TRBD1 for D (6 bases). The germline V gene encodes CDR1 SEHNR and CDR2 FQNEAQ (reference sequence). The CDR3 has 14 amino acids. V dropped 2 bases and J dropped 3 bases, with 11 bases sitting between them. The DNA for the CDR3 is TGTGCCAGCAGCTTAACGGACAGAGTCTACGAGCAGTACTTC. Translated: CASSLTDRVYEQYF.

The chain is built from TRBV7-2 and TRBJ1-1, with D unclear. Germline CDR1 and CDR2: SGHTA and FQGNSA. This CDR3 has 14 amino acids. Trimming removed 1 base at V and 3 bases at J, with 9 bases between. The CDR3: CASSLVGPDTEAFF. CDR3 bases: TGTGCCAGCAGCTTAGTAGGACCAGACACTGAAGCTTTCTTT.

The J gene is TRBJ1-5, the V gene TRBV6-1, with no clear D. Germline assignment: CDR1 MNHNS and CDR2 SASEGT. The CDR3 runs to 14 residues. Deletions cut 5 bases from V and 4 bases from J, with 12 bases between. In DNA, the CDR3 is TGTGCCAGCAGTCGCCAGACCGGAAATCAGCCCCAGCATTTT. Translation gives CASSRQTGNQPQHF.

The chain employs TRBV6-5 and TRBJ2-1; no clear D gene. Between the trimmed V and J ends, which lost 10 bases and 5 bases, there was a span of 12 bases. The CDR3 extends over 12 amino acids. Germline V gives CDR1 MNHEY, CDR2 SVGAGI. The CDR3 here is CATKDGNNEQFF. The CDR3, as DNA: TGTGCCACGAAAGACGGTAACAATGAGCAGTTCTTC.

The rearrangement links TRBV5-4 to TRBJ2-2; 12 nucleotides align to TRBD2. The CDR3 extends over 17 amino acids. The V segment lost 4 bases and the J segment 5 bases; nucleotides outside the gene matches: 9. From germline, CDR1 is SGHNT and CDR2 YYREEE (reference sequence). CDR3 region: CASSRTRTSGITGELFF. The CDR3 coding sequence is TGTGCCAGCAGCCGCACGCGGACTAGCGGGATTACCGGGGAGCTGTTTTTT.

J is TRBJ2-1 and V is TRBV5-1; D is unresolved. The V and J ends lost 3 bases and 6 bases respectively, with 7 bases between them. The germline gives CDR1 SGHRS, CDR2 YFSETQ. The CDR3 covers 12 residues. The CDR3 coding sequence is TGCGCCAGCAGCTCCCAGGTCAATGAGCAGTTCTTC. Amino acids: CASSSQVNEQFF.

This sequence joins TRBV7-8 and TRBJ1-2, with D perhaps matching TRBD1 (5 bases). V was shortened by 4 bases and J by 2 bases, with 11 bases between the two germline ends. The CDR3 consists of 14 residues. Germline V gene sequence: CDR1 SGHVS, CDR2 FQNEAQ. CDR3 nucleotides: TGTGCCAGCAGCTATCAGGGTAGGAACTATGGCTACACCTTC. Protein: CASSYQGRNYGYTF.

This clone was detected only once. This chain uses TRBV28 with TRBJ2-7, with 7 bases lining up with TRBD1. The CDR3 runs to 12 residues. Germline trimming cut 8 bases from V and 6 bases from J; bases unmatched to any gene: 7. CDR1 and CDR2 from the germline V gene are MDHEN and SYDVKM. In DNA, the CDR3 is TGTGCCAGCCTCCGACAGGGTCTCGAGCAGTACTTC. This gives the protein CASLRQGLEQYF.

The chain joins TRBV2 to TRBJ2-7, with 8 nucleotides matching TRBD1. Trimming removed 3 bases from V and 5 bases from J; junction bases left unmatched: 6. CDR1 is SNHLY and CDR2 is FYNNEI in the germline V gene. The CDR3 contains 14 residues. The CDR3 DNA reads TGTGCCAGCAGTGAGGACAGGGCCTTGGACGAGCAGTACTTC. Residues: CASSEDRALDEQYF.

The gene calls are TRBV15 and TRBJ2-7; 10 positions match TRBD1. CDR3 length equals 17 residues. Germline V gene lookup returns CDR1 LNHNV and CDR2 YYDKDF (reference sequence). Trimming took 2 bases from V and 2 from J; bases not matched to a gene: 9. The CDR3 sequence: CATSRNLGQGITYEQYF. The DNA of the CDR3 is TGTGCCACCAGCAGAAACCTGGGACAGGGGATTACCTACGAGCAGTACTTC. Looking up the rest from reference TRBV15 and TRBJ2-7 gives the full variable domain: DAMVIQNPRYQVTQFGKPVTLSCSQTLNHNVMYWYQQKSSQAPKLLFHYYDKDFNNEADTPDNFQSRRPNTSFCFLDIRSPGLGDTAMYLCATSRNLGQGITYEQYFGPGTRLTVT.